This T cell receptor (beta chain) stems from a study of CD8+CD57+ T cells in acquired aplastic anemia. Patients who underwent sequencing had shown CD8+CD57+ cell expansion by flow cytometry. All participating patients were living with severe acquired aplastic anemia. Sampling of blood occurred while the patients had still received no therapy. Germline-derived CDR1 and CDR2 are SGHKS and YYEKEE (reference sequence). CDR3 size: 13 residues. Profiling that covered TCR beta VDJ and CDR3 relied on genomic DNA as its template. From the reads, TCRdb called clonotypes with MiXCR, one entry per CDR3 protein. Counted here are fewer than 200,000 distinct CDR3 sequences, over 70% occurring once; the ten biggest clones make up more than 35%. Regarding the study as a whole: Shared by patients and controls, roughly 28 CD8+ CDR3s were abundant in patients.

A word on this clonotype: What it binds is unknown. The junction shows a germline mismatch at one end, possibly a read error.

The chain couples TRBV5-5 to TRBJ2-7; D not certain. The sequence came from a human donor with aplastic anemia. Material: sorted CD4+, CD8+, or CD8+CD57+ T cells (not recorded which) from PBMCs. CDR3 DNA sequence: TGCGCCAGCAGCCCGGACGTCTCCTACGAGCAGTACTTC. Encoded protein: CASSPDVSYEQYF.